This is a list of T cell receptor beta chains from one sample in a study of HIV-infected patients and healthy controls. MiXCR was run by TCRdb on the 5' RACE reads, yielding one entry per CDR3 protein. Of tens of thousands of distinct CDR3 sequences listed, 15% to 20% were seen once; the top ten hold approximately 5%. Sample: CD4+ T cells from blood. These TCRs come from a human donor in good health. CDR3s include the opening cysteine and the closing phenylalanine or tryptophan. A D gene is named only where the DNA matches it firmly. Expanded clones are given a class, and other clones once, few, many or no size at all.

TRBD1 | TRBJ1-5 | TRBV24-1 | . | CATSDETGVVGQPQHF | TGTGCCACCAGTGACGAGACAGGGGTAGTAGGTCAGCCCCAGCATTTT
. | TRBJ2-3 | TRBV18 | once | CASSPLTAKATDTQYF | TGTGCCAGCTCACCACTGACAGCGAAAGCAACAGATACGCAGTATTTT
TRBD1 | TRBJ1-1 | TRBV18 | . | CASCRQGNTEAFF | TGTGCCAGCTGTAGACAGGGAAACACTGAAGCTTTCTTT
TRBD2 | TRBJ2-7 | TRBV12-3/TRBV12-4 | many | CASSPSGTLPYEQYF | TGTGCCAGCAGCCCCAGCGGGACGCTACCCTACGAGCAGTACTTC
. | TRBJ2-1 | TRBV7-6 | . | CASSFSGQYQNVQFF | TGTGCCAGCAGCTTTTCGGGACAATACCAGAATGTGCAGTTCTTC
. | TRBJ1-3 | TRBV20-1 | many | CSARPWGQGNTIYF | TGCAGTGCCAGACCTTGGGGTCAAGGAAACACCATATATTTT
TRBD1 | TRBJ1-2 | TRBV5-4 | few | CASSPGDRGLSGYTF | TGTGCCAGCAGCCCGGGGGACAGGGGGCTATCTGGCTACACCTTC
TRBD1 | TRBJ2-4 | TRBV12-3/TRBV12-4 | few | CASSRRGPPGIQYF | TGTGCCAGCAGCAGAAGGGGGCCCCCGGGCATTCAGTACTTC
. | TRBJ2-1 | TRBV20-1 | few | CSAKGGNEQFF | TGCAGTGCTAAAGGAGGAAATGAGCAGTTCTTC
. | TRBJ2-5 | TRBV6-5 | . | CASSFNREVGENQYF | TGTGCCAGCAGTTTTAACAGGGAGGTGGGAGAGAACCAGTACTTC
TRBD1 | TRBJ2-3 | TRBV7-8 | . | CASSPLGQVITDTQYF | TGTGCCAGCAGCCCGCTGGGACAGGTGATCACAGATACGCAGTATTTT
. | TRBJ2-7 | TRBV14 | few | CASSQRGTVTYEQYF | TGTGCCAGCAGCCAAAGAGGGACCGTAACCTACGAGCAGTACTTC
TRBD1 | TRBJ2-5 | TRBV28 | many | CAITTGVQVETQYF | TGTGCCATCACGACAGGGGTTCAGGTCGAGACCCAGTACTTC
. | TRBJ2-5 | TRBV10-3 | many | CAISGTGETQYF | TGTGCCATCAGTGGGACGGGGGAGACCCAGTACTTC
TRBD1 | TRBJ2-5 | TRBV7-2 | . | CASSLKQGETQYF | TGTGCCAGCAGCTTAAAACAGGGGGAGACCCAGTACTTC
. | TRBJ2-7 | TRBV7-2 | . | CASSLRPAGSAYEQYF | TGTGCCAGCAGCTTAAGACCCGCTGGGAGTGCCTACGAGCAGTACTTC
. | TRBJ1-5 | TRBV6-2/TRBV6-3 | . | CASSWTEQSPQHF | TGTGCCAGCAGTTGGACAGAGCAATCGCCCCAGCATTTT
. | TRBJ1-1 | TRBV10-3 | . | CAISESGLGTEAFF | TGTGCCATCAGTGAGAGTGGTCTGGGCACTGAAGCTTTCTTT
TRBD2 | TRBJ2-2 | TRBV4-1 | few | CASSQERLRTSGRNTGELFF | TGCGCCAGCAGCCAAGAGAGATTAAGGACTAGCGGGAGGAACACCGGGGAGCTGTTTTTT
TRBD1 | TRBJ1-1 | TRBV4-3 | . | CASSGTDRVTEAFF | TGCGCCAGCAGCGGCACGGACAGGGTCACTGAAGCTTTCTTT
. | TRBJ1-5 | TRBV28 | many | CASSLPPTGGNQPQHF | TGTGCCAGCAGTTTACCCCCGACGGGAGGGAATCAGCCCCAGCATTTT
TRBD1 | TRBJ1-2 | TRBV30 | . | CAWTLNSGTGSGGYTF | TGTGCCTGGACCCTAAACTCCGGGACAGGGAGTGGCGGCTACACCTTC
TRBD1 | TRBJ1-4 | TRBV7-2 | . | CASSSRGLANEKLFF | TGTGCCAGCAGCTCCAGGGGGCTGGCTAATGAAAAACTGTTTTTT
TRBD1 | TRBJ2-7 | TRBV6-2/TRBV6-3 | . | CASNTPTGGRHEQYF | TGTGCCAGCAACACGCCGACAGGGGGCCGGCACGAGCAGTACTTC
. | TRBJ2-7 | TRBV28 | few | CASRYEQYF | TGTGCCAGCCGCTACGAGCAGTACTTC
. | TRBJ2-1 | TRBV27 | . | CASSLWPPDTLNNEQFF | TGTGCCAGCAGTTTATGGCCCCCAGATACTCTAAACAATGAGCAGTTCTTC
. | TRBJ1-2 | TRBV18 | few | CASSPRADYGYTF | TGTGCCAGCTCACCACGGGCGGACTATGGCTACACCTTC
TRBD1 | TRBJ2-7 | TRBV6-2/TRBV6-3 | many | CASSAGQGSTYEQYF | TGTGCCAGCAGCGCCGGACAGGGGAGCACCTACGAGCAGTACTTC
. | TRBJ1-1 | TRBV7-2 | . | CASSSGGGVNTEAFF | TGTGCCAGCAGCTCTGGTGGGGGAGTGAACACTGAAGCTTTCTTT
TRBD2 | TRBJ2-3 | TRBV13 | . | CASSRSGGAEDTQYF | TGTGCCAGCAGCCGAAGCGGGGGGGCAGAAGATACGCAGTATTTT
. | TRBJ1-1 | TRBV3-1 | . | CASSHRTYAWAFF | TGTGCCAGCAGCCACAGGACGTACGCCTGGGCTTTCTTT
TRBD2 | TRBJ2-3 | TRBV28 | many | CASSPRIGGGELTDTQYF | TGTGCCAGCAGTCCTAGGATCGGCGGGGGGGAATTAACAGATACGCAGTATTTT
. | TRBJ2-1 | TRBV18 | many | CASSLDQYNEQFF | TGTGCCAGCTCCCTGGACCAGTACAATGAGCAGTTCTTC
. | TRBJ1-2 | TRBV6-2/TRBV6-3 | few | CASSSQARIYYGYTF | TGTGCCAGCAGTTCCCAGGCTCGGATTTACTATGGCTACACCTTC
. | TRBJ2-1 | TRBV28 | many | CASSQPPYYNEQFF | TGTGCCAGCAGTCAACCCCCTTACTACAATGAGCAGTTCTTC
. | TRBJ2-3 | TRBV20-1 | many | CSAQSRGSSTDTQYF | TGCAGTGCCCAATCTAGAGGCTCTAGCACAGATACGCAGTATTTT
. | TRBJ1-1 | TRBV29-1 | . | CSVVWFSGTEAFF | TGCAGCGTTGTTTGGTTCAGCGGGACTGAAGCTTTCTTT
TRBD2 | TRBJ2-1 | TRBV5-1 | . | CASSLGEGPYNEQFF | TGCGCCAGCAGCTTGGGGGAGGGACCCTACAATGAGCAGTTCTTC
. | TRBJ2-2 | TRBV6-2/TRBV6-3 | many | CASLPGRGRPTGELFF | TGTGCCAGCCTCCCCGGGAGGGGGCGGCCCACCGGGGAGCTGTTTTTT
TRBD1 | TRBJ2-7 | TRBV7-2 | . | CASSWTGAGEQYF | TGTGCCAGCAGCTGGACAGGGGCTGGCGAGCAGTACTTC
TRBD1 | TRBJ2-6 | TRBV2 | few | CASSDVDRAPGANVLTF | TGTGCCAGCAGCGACGTAGACAGGGCCCCTGGGGCCAACGTCCTGACTTTC
. | TRBJ1-4 | TRBV19 | . | CALLLSGGEKLFF | TGTGCCCTCCTTTTATCCGGAGGTGAAAAACTGTTTTTT
. | TRBJ1-1 | TRBV12-3/TRBV12-4 | many | CASSSRAQVTEAFF | TGTGCCAGCAGTTCCCGGGCGCAGGTTACTGAAGCTTTCTTT
TRBD1 | TRBJ2-7 | TRBV7-9 | . | CASSSPPRDRRHPGYEQYF | TGTGCCAGCAGCTCCCCTCCGCGGGACAGGAGGCACCCTGGATACGAGCAGTACTTC
. | TRBJ2-2 | TRBV20-1 | few | CSAKRGGTGELFF | TGCAGTGCCAAAAGAGGGGGCACCGGGGAGCTGTTTTTT
. | TRBJ2-3 | TRBV20-1 | few | CSANGRTTDTQYF | TGCAGTGCGAACGGGAGAACCACAGATACGCAGTATTTT
. | TRBJ2-1 | TRBV18 | few | CASSPPWMGGRYNEQFF | TGTGCCAGCTCACCACCATGGATGGGAGGACGGTACAATGAGCAGTTCTTC
. | TRBJ2-1 | TRBV4-3 | many | CASSQDSGRRPEQFF | TGCGCCAGCAGCCAAGATTCCGGACGGCGGCCTGAGCAGTTCTTC
TRBD2 | TRBJ2-5 | TRBV7-2 | . | CASSYGRSGGETQYF | TGTGCCAGCAGCTACGGGAGGAGCGGGGGAGAGACCCAGTACTTC
TRBD1 | TRBJ1-2 | TRBV12-3/TRBV12-4 | . | CASSPDRGEGYTF | TGTGCCAGCAGCCCGGACAGGGGCGAGGGCTACACCTTC
. | TRBJ2-5 | TRBV7-2 | . | CASSFIAHQETQYF | TGTGCCAGCAGCTTCATAGCGCACCAAGAGACCCAGTACTTC
. | TRBJ2-6 | TRBV7-9 | few | CASSRTGIVPSGANVLTF | TGTGCCAGCAGCCGCACAGGGATCGTCCCCTCTGGGGCCAACGTCCTGACTTTC
TRBD1 | TRBJ1-1 | TRBV7-8 | . | CASSRDRLMNTEAFF | TGTGCCAGCAGCCGGGACAGGCTTATGAACACTGAAGCTTTCTTT
. | TRBJ2-7 | TRBV6-5 | many | CASSYSPGEREQYF | TGTGCCAGCAGTTACTCGCCAGGGGAGCGGGAGCAGTACTTC